This entry is about one TCR beta chain. The antigen is unknown. The study reverse transcribed the entire isolated RNA, so it sequenced expressed TCRB transcripts. The repertoire was sequenced with immunoSEQ multiplex PCR; TCRdb's copy has only in-frame clones and lacks some. The table shows roughly 330,000 clones, with approximately 13% occurring only once. The data were taken from a study of beta chain features in type 1 diabetes. This CDR3 comprises 16 residues. V shed 2 bases and J shed 0 bases, with 11 bases lying between them. Germline lookup yields CDR1 MNHEY and CDR2 SVGAGI. Study outcomes and limitations: All four CD4+ subsets from Type 1 diabetes patients carried moderately but significantly shorter TCRB CDR3s.

V usage is TRBV6-5 and J usage is TRBJ2-1, with D possibly matching TRBD2 (5 bases). The TCR sequence derives from a woman in her late teens or twenties with type 1 diabetes. The specimen sequenced was naive CD4+ T cells from blood. The CDR3, as DNA: TGTGCCAGCAGTTACGGCAGCGGCAGCTCCTACAATGAGCAGTTCTTC. Its translation is CASSYGSGSSYNEQFF.